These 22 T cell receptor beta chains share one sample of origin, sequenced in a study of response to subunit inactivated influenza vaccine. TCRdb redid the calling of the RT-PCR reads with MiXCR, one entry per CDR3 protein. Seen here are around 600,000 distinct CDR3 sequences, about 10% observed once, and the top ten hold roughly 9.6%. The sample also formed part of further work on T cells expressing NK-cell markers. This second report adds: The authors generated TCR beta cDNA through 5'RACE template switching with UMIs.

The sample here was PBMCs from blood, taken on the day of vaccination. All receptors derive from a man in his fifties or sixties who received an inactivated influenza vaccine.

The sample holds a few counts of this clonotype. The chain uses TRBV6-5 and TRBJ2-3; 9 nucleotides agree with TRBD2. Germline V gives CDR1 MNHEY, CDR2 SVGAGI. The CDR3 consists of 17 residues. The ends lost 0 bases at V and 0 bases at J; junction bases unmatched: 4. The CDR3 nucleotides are TGTGCCAGCAGTTACTCCCTAGCGGGGTTTAGCACAGATACGCAGTATTTT. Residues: CASSYSLAGFSTDTQYF.

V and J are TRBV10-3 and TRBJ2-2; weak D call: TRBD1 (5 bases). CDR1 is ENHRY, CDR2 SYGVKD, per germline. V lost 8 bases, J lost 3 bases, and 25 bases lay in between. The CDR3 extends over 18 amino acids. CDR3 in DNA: TGTGCCATCGGAATGGGCAGGGCAGGGCCTTCTGACACCGGGGAGCTGTTTTTT. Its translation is CAIGMGRAGPSDTGELFF.

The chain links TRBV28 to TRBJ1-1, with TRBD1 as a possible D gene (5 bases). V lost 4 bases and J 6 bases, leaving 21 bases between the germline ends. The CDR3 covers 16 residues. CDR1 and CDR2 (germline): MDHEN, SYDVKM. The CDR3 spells CASSSTTGRVFAEAFF. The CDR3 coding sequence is TGTGCCAGCAGTTCCACGACGGGACGGGTTTTCGCTGAAGCTTTCTTT.

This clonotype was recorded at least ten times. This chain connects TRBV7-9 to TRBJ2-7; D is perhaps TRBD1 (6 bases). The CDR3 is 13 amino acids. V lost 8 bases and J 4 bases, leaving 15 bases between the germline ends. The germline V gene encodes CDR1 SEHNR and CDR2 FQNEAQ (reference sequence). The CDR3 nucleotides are TGTGCCAGCGGAACAGGGACACTTTACGAGCAGTACTTC. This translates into CASGTGTLYEQYF.

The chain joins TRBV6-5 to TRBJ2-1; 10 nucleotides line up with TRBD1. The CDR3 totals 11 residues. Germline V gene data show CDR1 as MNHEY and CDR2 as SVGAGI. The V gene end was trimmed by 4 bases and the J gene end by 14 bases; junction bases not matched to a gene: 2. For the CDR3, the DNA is TGTGCCAGCAGTTCCGGGACAGGGGAGTTCTTC. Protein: CASSSGTGEFF.

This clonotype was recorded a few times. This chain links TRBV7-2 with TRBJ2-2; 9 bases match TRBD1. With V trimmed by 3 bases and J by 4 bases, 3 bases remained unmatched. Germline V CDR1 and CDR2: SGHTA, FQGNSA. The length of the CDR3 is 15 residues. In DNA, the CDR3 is TGTGCCAGCAGCTTGGGACAGGGAGTCACCGGGGAGCTGTTTTTT. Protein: CASSLGQGVTGELFF. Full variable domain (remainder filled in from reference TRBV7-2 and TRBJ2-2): GAGVSQSPSNKVTEKGKDVELRCDPISGHTALYWYRQSLGQGLEFLIYFQGNSAPDKSGLPSDRFSAERTGGSVSTLTIQRTQQEDSAVYLCASSLGQGVTGELFFGEGSRLTVL.

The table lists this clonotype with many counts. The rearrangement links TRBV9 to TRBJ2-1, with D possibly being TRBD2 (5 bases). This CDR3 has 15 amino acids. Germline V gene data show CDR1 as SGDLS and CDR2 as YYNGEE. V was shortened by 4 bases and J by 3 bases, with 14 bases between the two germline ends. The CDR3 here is CASSQEGSIYNEQFF. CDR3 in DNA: TGTGCCAGCAGCCAAGAGGGTAGCATCTACAATGAGCAGTTCTTC.

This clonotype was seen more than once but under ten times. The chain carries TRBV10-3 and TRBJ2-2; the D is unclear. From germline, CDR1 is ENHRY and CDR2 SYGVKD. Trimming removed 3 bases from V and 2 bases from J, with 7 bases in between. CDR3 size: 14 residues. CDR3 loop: CAISEARNTGELFF. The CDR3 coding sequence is TGTGCCATCAGTGAAGCCCGAAACACCGGGGAGCTGTTTTTT.

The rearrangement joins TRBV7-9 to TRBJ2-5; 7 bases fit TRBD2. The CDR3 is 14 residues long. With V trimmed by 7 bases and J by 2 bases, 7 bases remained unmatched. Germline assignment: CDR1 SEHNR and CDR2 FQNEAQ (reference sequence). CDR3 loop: CASTRGSGQETQYF. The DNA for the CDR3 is TGTGCCAGCACCCGGGGTAGCGGGCAAGAGACCCAGTACTTC.

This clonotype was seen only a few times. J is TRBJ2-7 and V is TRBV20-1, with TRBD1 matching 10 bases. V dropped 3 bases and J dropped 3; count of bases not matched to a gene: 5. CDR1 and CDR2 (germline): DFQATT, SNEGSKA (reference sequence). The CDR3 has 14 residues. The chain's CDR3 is CSARWGTGVYEQYF. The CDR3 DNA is TGCAGTGCTAGGTGGGGGACAGGGGTCTACGAGCAGTACTTC.

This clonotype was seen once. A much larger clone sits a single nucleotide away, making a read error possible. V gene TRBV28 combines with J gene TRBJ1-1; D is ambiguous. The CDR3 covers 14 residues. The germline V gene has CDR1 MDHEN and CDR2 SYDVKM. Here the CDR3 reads CASSLTRMNTEAYF. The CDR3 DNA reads TGTGCCAGCAGTTTAACAAGGATGAACACTGAAGCTTACTTT.

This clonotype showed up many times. The CDR3 reads CASTYRPSPGYEQYF. The CDR3 DNA is TGTGCCAGCACTTACCGCCCCTCCCCGGGGTACGAGCAGTACTTC. The rearrangement links TRBV27 to TRBJ2-7; tentatively, D is TRBD2 (5 bases). This CDR3 is built from 15 residues. V gave up 7 bases and J gave up 4 bases, with 20 bases separating them. Germline CDR1 reads MNHEY; CDR2 reads SMNVEV (reference sequence).

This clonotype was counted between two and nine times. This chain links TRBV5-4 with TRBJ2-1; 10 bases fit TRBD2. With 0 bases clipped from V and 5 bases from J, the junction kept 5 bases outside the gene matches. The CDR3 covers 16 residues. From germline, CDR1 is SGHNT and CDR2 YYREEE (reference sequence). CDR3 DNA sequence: TGTGCCAGCAGCTTGGGAGCTAGCGGGGGAAACAATGAGCAGTTCTTC. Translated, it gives CASSLGASGGNNEQFF.

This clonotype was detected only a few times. The CDR3 region is CASSLGTYNQPQHF. In nucleotides, the CDR3 is TGTGCCAGCAGCTTAGGCACTTACAATCAGCCCCAGCATTTT. V and J are TRBV7-9 and TRBJ1-5; no definite D call. The CDR3 runs to 14 residues. Deletions cut 1 base from V and 3 bases from J, with 7 bases between. Looked up from germline, CDR1 is SEHNR and CDR2 is FQNEAQ (reference sequence).

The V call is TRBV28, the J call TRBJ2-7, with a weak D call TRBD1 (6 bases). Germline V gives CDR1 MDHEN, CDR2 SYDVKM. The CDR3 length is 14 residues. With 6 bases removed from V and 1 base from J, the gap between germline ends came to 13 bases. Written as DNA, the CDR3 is TGTGCCAGCAGACCTACAGGGTATTCCTACGAGCAGTACTTC. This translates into CASRPTGYSYEQYF.

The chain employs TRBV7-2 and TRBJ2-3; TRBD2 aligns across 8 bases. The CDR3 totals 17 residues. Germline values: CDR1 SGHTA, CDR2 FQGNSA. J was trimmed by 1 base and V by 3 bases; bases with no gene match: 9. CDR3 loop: CASSLFTGGPGTDTQYF. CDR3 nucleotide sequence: TGTGCCAGCAGCTTGTTCACGGGAGGGCCCGGCACAGATACGCAGTATTTT.

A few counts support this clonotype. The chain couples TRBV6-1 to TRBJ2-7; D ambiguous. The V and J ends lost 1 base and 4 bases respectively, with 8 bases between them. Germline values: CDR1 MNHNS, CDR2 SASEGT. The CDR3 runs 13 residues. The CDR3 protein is CASSEVKGYEQYF. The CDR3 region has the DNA TGTGCCAGCAGTGAAGTCAAGGGTTACGAGCAGTACTTC.

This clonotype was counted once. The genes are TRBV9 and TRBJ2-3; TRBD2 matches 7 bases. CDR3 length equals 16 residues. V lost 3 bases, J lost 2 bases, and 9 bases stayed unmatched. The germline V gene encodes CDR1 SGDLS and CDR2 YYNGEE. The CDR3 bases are TGTGCCAGCAGCGCCACGGGCGGGGGTTACACAGATACGCAGTATTTT. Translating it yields CASSATGGGYTDTQYF.

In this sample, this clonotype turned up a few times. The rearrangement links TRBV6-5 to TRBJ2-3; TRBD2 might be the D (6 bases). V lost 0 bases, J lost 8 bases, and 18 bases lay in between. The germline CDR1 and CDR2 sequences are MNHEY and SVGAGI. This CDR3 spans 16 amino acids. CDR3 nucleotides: TGTGCCAGCAGTTACTCGCTTAGCGGAGGGGCTGGTACGCAGTATTTT. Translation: CASSYSLSGGAGTQYF.

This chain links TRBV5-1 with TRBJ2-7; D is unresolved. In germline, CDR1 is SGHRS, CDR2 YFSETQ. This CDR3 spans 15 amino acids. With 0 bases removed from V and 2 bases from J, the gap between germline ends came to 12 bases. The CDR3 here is CASSLVTGETYEQYF. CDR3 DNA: TGCGCCAGCAGCTTGGTAACCGGTGAAACCTACGAGCAGTACTTC.

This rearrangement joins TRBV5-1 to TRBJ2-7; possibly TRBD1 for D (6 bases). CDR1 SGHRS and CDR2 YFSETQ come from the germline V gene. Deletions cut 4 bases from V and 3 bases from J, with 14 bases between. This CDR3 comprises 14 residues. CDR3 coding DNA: TGCGCCAGCAGCCGGTCCGACAGGAGCTACGAGCAGTACTTC. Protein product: CASSRSDRSYEQYF.

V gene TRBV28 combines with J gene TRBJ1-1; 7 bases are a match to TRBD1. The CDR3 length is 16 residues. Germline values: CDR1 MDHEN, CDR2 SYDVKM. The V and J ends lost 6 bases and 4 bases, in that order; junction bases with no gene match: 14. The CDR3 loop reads CASSSPSTGLGTEAFF. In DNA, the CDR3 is TGTGCCAGCAGCTCACCGTCGACAGGGTTGGGCACTGAAGCTTTCTTT.